The text below deals with one T cell receptor (beta chain). Its antigen is not known. Trimming shortened V by 7 bases and J by 4 bases, and 19 bases separated the two germline ends. This CDR3 contains 14 residues. Germline CDR1 and CDR2: SQVTM and ANQGSEA. The entry originates in a study of T cell responses to AZD1222 COVID-19 vaccine. Points from the study as a whole: Clonal diversity may have been underestimated, and the donors were mostly white British, with more females than males. Repertoire samples came only from after the peak T cell response.

Sequencing was performed with immunoSEQ multiplex PCR; in TCRdb, only in-frame clones are kept and a portion is missing. Here the sample spans just over 150,000 clones, roughly nine tenths being singletons. The source is an adult who had recovered from COVID-19. The source material was peripheral blood, sampled after recovery from COVID-19. The rearrangement uses TRBV29-1 and TRBJ1-2; maybe TRBD1 (5 bases). The CDR3 DNA sequence: TGCAGCGCCCGACCGGGGGGAAAGGCCTATGGCTACACCTTC. As protein: CSARPGGKAYGYTF.